This TCR beta chain was recovered during a study of human T cells and chemical hapten exposure. Individual cDNA molecules received unique molecular identifiers in the library. TCRdb independently ran MiXCR on the RACE reads; one entry per CDR3 protein. The sample lists 100,000 or so distinct CDR3 sequences; approximately 11% were seen once. Time point: patch test 2, 6 weeks after DPC sensitization. This sample's treatment: therapeutic diphenylcyclopropenone sensitization with weekly scalp DPC. The CDR3 totals 17 residues. Germline-derived CDR1 and CDR2 are MDHEN and SYDVKM. V gave up 5 bases and J gave up 0 bases; unmatched junction bases: 10.

This TCR was recovered from a man aged 35-49 years with alopecia areata. Some clones in this sample may be carry-over from other donors' samples. The source was whole blood, collected in connection with sensitization to the hapten diphenylcyclopropenone (DPC). The chain uses TRBV28 and TRBJ2-1; 7 bases align to TRBD1. CDR3 protein: CASSKKDRPSSYNEQFF. The CDR3, as DNA: TGTGCCAGCAGTAAGAAGGACAGGCCCAGCTCCTACAATGAGCAGTTCTTC. The full variable domain, rest sourced from reference TRBV28 and TRBJ2-1, is DVKVTQSSRYLVKRTGEKVFLECVQDMDHENMFWYRQDPGLGLRLIYFSYDVKMKEKGDIPEGYSVSREKKERFSLILESASTNQTSMYLCASSKKDRPSSYNEQFFGPGTRLTVL.